The source of this TCR beta chain is a study of blood T cell repertoires in COVID-19. In the study overall: Sites in the United States, Italy and Spain provided acute and convalescent COVID-19 samples.

This CDR3 contains 14 residues. Germline CDR1 SEHNR, CDR2 FQNEAQ (reference sequence). V lost 5 bases and J lost 3; bases outside the gene matches: 3. All enrollees were about 18 to 89 years old and from about 25 US areas. Grouping used clinical history reported by participants in a survey and questionnaire. Source study methods: Reference gene primer amplification gave nucleated cell count estimates. The method was immunoSEQ multiplex PCR; TCRdb's version includes in-frame clones alone and lacks a portion of them. The DNA was the basis for D and trimming; V, J and clone size are from that table. The table has 200,000 to 300,000 clones, about 82% seen once.

Sequencing was done on a sample of PBMCs or T cells enriched from blood (not recorded which). This sequence joins TRBV7-9 and TRBJ2-7, with 11 bases matching TRBD1. This sequence was found in a woman aged 45 to 65 who had recovered from COVID-19. CDR3 amino acids: CASSRGTGGYEQYF. The DNA of the CDR3 is TGTGCCAGCAGCCGAGGGACAGGGGGCTACGAGCAGTACTTC. The whole variable domain, filled in from reference TRBV7-9 and TRBJ2-7, reads DTGVSQNPRHKITKRGQNVTFRCDPISEHNRLYWYRQTLGQGPEFLTYFQNEAQLEKSRLLSDRFSAERPKGSFSTLEIQRTEQGDSAMYLCASSRGTGGYEQYFGPGTRLTVT.